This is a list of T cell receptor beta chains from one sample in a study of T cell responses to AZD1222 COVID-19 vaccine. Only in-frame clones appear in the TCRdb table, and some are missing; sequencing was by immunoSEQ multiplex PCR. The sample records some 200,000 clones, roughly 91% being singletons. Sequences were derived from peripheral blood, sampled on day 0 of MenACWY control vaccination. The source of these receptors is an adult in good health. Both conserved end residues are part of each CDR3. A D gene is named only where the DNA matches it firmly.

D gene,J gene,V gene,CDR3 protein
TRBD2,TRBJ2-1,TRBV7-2,CATALGGSYNEQFF
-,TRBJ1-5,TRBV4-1,CASSQANRGINQPQHF
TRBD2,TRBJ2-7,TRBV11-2,CASSSTPSGGLGEQYF
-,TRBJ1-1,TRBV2,CASSRGGREAFF
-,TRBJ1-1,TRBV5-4,CASSFSSENTEAFF
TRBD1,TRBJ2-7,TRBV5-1,CASKVTGSNEQYF
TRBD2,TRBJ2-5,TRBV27,CASSPLGGGETQYF
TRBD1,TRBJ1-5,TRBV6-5,CASRRTGKPQHF
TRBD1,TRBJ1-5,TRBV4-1,CASSYSGQANQPQHF
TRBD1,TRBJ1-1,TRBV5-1,CASRREGAYNAEAFF